The following is a T cell receptor beta chain sequence with its context. Its cognate antigen is unknown. CDR1 SGHVS and CDR2 FNYEAQ come from the germline V gene. The CDR3 is 16 amino acids. V dropped 1 base and J dropped 8; count of bases not matched to a gene: 10. Profiling relied on immunoSEQ multiplex PCR, and the TCRdb table lists in-frame clones only, not all of them. The data hold just over 95,000 clones, with about 88% observed a single time. The data were taken from a study of T cell responses to AZD1222 COVID-19 vaccine. Study details: Whether given at about 4 or about 12 weeks, second doses were pooled.

Study results and caveats: Spike-specific TCR breadth and depth both grew after two AZD1222 doses. Researchers report vaccine-associated CD4 TCRs spanning spike, with dominance at 160-218 and 743-854.

This rearrangement joins TRBV7-6 to TRBJ1-4; 7 bases are shared with TRBD1. The material sequenced was peripheral blood, taken on day 0 of AZD1222 vaccination. This clonotype was sampled from an adult in good health. The CDR3 coding sequence is TGTGCCAGCAGCTTAGAATTATCGGGACAGCTAGAAAAACTGTTTTTT. Translation: CASSLELSGQLEKLFF.